This entry lists 16 T cell receptor beta chains sequenced from one sample in a study of vaccination and CD4 T cells after COVID-19 (dated by TCRdb to 2021 to 2024). The library was produced with PCR. Sequenced on an Illumina iSeq 100. TCR sequencing of DNA from cultured CD4+ T cells used the Oncomine TCR Beta short-read assay at the Johns Hopkins FTIC core. Through fastp at Q25 and MiXCR, TCRdb rebuilt clones from the public reads, retaining in-frame beta chains. Each record represents a unique CDR3 protein, reported with the most common genes and DNA among its rows. The sample table shows 4,700 or so distinct CDR3 sequences, and less than 35% are seen once. The ten top clones hold 35% to 50% of the sample. According to the study, the label for this sample's treatment or condition signals: 10-day PBMC culture with coronavirus spike peptide pools or control peptides (ViraFEST assay). CD4+ T cells from unexposed donors were collected before the COVID-19 pandemic (2011-2018).

Their recognized antigens are unknown. Sequences were obtained from CD4+ T cells from blood, cultured in vitro. Every receptor here comes from a human donor in good health.

This clonotype is judged medium-sized. The genes are TRBV20-1 and TRBJ1-6, with D maybe TRBD1 (5 bases). Between the trimmed V and J ends, which lost 6 bases and 8 bases, there was a span of 11 bases. Per germline, CDR1 DFQATT and CDR2 SNEGSKA (reference sequence). The CDR3 has 12 amino acids. CDR3 nucleotide sequence: TGCAGTGCGGGACGGCCCGATTCACCCCTCCACTTT. It is translated as CSAGRPDSPLHF.

This clonotype was observed a few times. CDR3: CASKGDSFYNSPLHF. Written as DNA, the CDR3 is TGTGCCAGTAAGGGGGACAGTTTTTATAATTCACCCCTCCACTTT. The chain is built from TRBV19 and TRBJ1-6; TRBD1 matches 7 bases. The CDR3 has 15 amino acids. The germline V gene has CDR1 LNHDA and CDR2 SQIVND (reference sequence). V lost 7 bases to trimming and J lost 4 bases; unmatched junction nucleotides: 7.

The chain uses TRBV7-9 and TRBJ1-2, with D possibly TRBD1 on 6 matching bases. Germline CDR1 is SEHNR and CDR2 is FQNEAQ (reference sequence). This CDR3 has 13 residues. V was trimmed by 7 bases and J by 7 bases, leaving 16 bases between them. CDR3 loop: CASTSFRTAGYTF. In DNA form, the CDR3 reads TGTGCCAGCACCTCATTTCGGACAGCTGGCTACACCTTC.

A few counts support this clonotype. The gene calls are TRBV11-1 and TRBJ2-5, with D perhaps TRBD1 or TRBD2 (7 bases each). From germline, CDR1 is SGHAT and CDR2 FQDESV (reference sequence). V was cut by 3 bases and J by 5 bases, with 19 bases left in between. This CDR3 is built from 16 residues. Written as DNA, the CDR3 is TGTGCCAGCAGCTTCAGGGGGAGGGGACAAGGCGAGACCCAGTACTTC. This encodes CASSFRGRGQGETQYF.

V and J are TRBV2 and TRBJ2-2; TRBD2 agrees at 11 bases. This CDR3 region has 14 residues. CDR1 and CDR2 from the germline V gene are SNHLY and FYNNEI. The J segment lost 13 bases and the V segment lost 4 bases, leaving 8 bases of the junction unmatched. The CDR3 loop reads CASSGTSGSSGLFF. The CDR3 DNA sequence: TGTGCCAGCAGTGGAACTAGCGGGAGTTCGGGGCTGTTTTTT.

The table lists this clonotype with a few counts. The chain uses TRBV6-5 and TRBJ2-2; TRBD1 matches 10 bases. Germline CDR1 and CDR2: MNHEY and SVGAGI. V gave up 4 bases and J gave up 4 bases; unmatched junction bases: 6. The CDR3 runs to 16 residues. CDR3 protein: CASSFDRGRPTGELFF. The CDR3 DNA reads as TGTGCCAGCAGTTTCGACAGGGGGCGTCCCACCGGGGAGCTGTTTTTT.

V usage is TRBV28 and J usage is TRBJ2-7; unclear D gene. Trimming removed 3 bases from V and 11 bases from J, with 14 bases in between. From germline, CDR1 is MDHEN and CDR2 SYDVKM. This CDR3 comprises 12 residues. The CDR3 loop is CASSLVRAREYF. CDR3 nucleotide sequence: TGTGCCAGCAGTTTGGTCCGGGCAAGGGAGTACTTC.

The chain joins TRBV27 to TRBJ2-1; TRBD2 matches 13 bases. Losses at the gene ends were 5 bases for V and 3 bases for J; bases not matched to a gene: 13. The CDR3 covers 19 residues. From germline, CDR1 is MNHEY and CDR2 SMNVEV (reference sequence). This CDR3 reads CASSTRDRGLAGRYNEQFF. CDR3 coding DNA: TGTGCCAGCAGTACACGGGACAGGGGACTAGCGGGACGCTACAATGAGCAGTTCTTC.

The rearrangement links TRBV11-3 to TRBJ2-3; D gene unclear. Trimming removed 6 bases at V and 2 bases at J, with 9 bases between. The CDR3 length is 13 residues. CDR1 is SGHNT and CDR2 is YENEEA in the germline V gene. For the CDR3, the DNA is TGTGCCAGCAGTCTAGTTTTCACAGATACGCAGTATTTT. Protein sequence: CASSLVFTDTQYF.

This chain uses TRBV7-9 with TRBJ1-2; possible D gene TRBD1, 5 bases. Germline V CDR1 and CDR2: SEHNR, FQNEAQ (reference sequence). V dropped 10 bases and J dropped 1 base, with 10 bases sitting between them. The CDR3 contains 12 residues. CDR3 loop: CAIEGFNYGYTF. In nucleotides, the CDR3 is TGTGCCATCGAGGGGTTTAACTATGGCTACACCTTC.

In its sample, this clonotype was seen a few times. The chain links TRBV10-1 to TRBJ2-5; D gene unclear. Trimming took 3 bases from V and 2 from J, leaving 7 bases between them. CDR1 WNHNN and CDR2 SYGVQD come from the germline V gene (reference sequence). The CDR3 extends over 13 amino acids. As DNA, the CDR3 is TGCGCCAGCAGTGATGGTGGACAAGAGACCCAGTACTTC. As protein: CASSDGGQETQYF.

This rearrangement joins TRBV7-9 to TRBJ2-2; D possibly corresponds to TRBD1 (5 bases). Trimming removed 5 bases from V and 7 bases from J, with 11 bases in between. The CDR3 totals 13 residues. Germline V gene sequence: CDR1 SEHNR, CDR2 FQNEAQ (reference sequence). This CDR3 reads CASSGDSYGELFF. The DNA of the CDR3 is TGTGCCAGCAGCGGCGACAGTTACGGGGAGCTGTTTTTT.

The rearrangement uses TRBV7-9 and TRBJ2-5; D unresolved. Germline values: CDR1 SEHNR, CDR2 FQNEAQ (reference sequence). The V end was cut by 11 bases, the J end by 5 bases, with 21 bases between. The CDR3 spans 14 residues. Here the CDR3 reads CASQGTSLTETQYF. In DNA form, the CDR3 reads TGTGCCTCCCAAGGTACCTCGTTGACGGAGACCCAGTACTTC.

In its sample, this clonotype is medium-sized. The CDR3 protein is CASSLVGLATGETQYF. CDR3 bases: TGTGCCAGCAGCTTAGTGGGGCTAGCCACAGGGGAGACCCAGTACTTC. The chain recombines TRBV11-2 with TRBJ2-5, with D possibly matching TRBD1 (6 bases). Germline assignment: CDR1 SGHAT and CDR2 FQNNGV. The CDR3 contains 16 residues. Trimming took off 1 base at V and 5 bases at J, with 17 bases between the two ends.

The chain carries TRBV2 and TRBJ1-2; D uncertain. The CDR3 is 15 amino acids. V was clipped by 0 bases and J by 3 bases, with 11 bases between them. Germline loops: CDR1 SNHLY, CDR2 FYNNEI. DNA of the CDR3: TGTGCCAGCAGTGAAGCTGTCCAGTTAGACTATGGCTACACCTTC. This gives the protein CASSEAVQLDYGYTF.

The chain carries TRBV7-3 and TRBJ2-5; D not resolved. The CDR3 is 13 residues long. V lost 2 bases, J lost 4 bases, and 8 bases lay in between. Germline V gives CDR1 SGHTA, CDR2 FQGTGA. CDR3 loop: CASSLLEGETQYF. For the CDR3, the DNA is TGTGCCAGCAGCTTACTGGAAGGAGAGACCCAGTACTTC.